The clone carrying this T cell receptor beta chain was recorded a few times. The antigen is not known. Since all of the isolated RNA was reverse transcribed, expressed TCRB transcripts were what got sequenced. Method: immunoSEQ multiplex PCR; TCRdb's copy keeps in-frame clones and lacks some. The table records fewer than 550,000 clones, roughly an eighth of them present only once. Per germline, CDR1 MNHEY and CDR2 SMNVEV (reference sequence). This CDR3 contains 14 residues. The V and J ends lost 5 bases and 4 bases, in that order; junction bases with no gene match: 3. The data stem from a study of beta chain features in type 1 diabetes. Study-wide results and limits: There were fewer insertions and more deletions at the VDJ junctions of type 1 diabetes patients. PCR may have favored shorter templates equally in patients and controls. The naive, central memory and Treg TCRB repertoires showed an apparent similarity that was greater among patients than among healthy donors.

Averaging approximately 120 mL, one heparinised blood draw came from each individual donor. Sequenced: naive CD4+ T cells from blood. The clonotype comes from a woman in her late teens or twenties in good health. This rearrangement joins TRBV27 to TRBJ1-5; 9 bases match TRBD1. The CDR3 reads CASSRGTGNQPQHF. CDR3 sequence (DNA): TGTGCCAGCAGTAGGGGGACAGGGAATCAGCCCCAGCATTTT.